The rows below give T cell receptor beta chains drawn from one sample of a study of blood T cell repertoires in COVID-19. TCRdb keeps only in-frame clones here, not all; method: immunoSEQ multiplex PCR. The data contain tens of thousands of clones, about 89% of them singletons. The sample taken for sequencing was peripheral blood. These receptors came from a man in his sixties with COVID-19, enrolled during active disease. CDR3s include the opening cysteine and the closing phenylalanine or tryptophan.

length,V,CDR3
16,TRBV24-1,CATSDSPGGSSDTQYF
13,TRBV28,CASSLSGDTEAFF
14,TRBV11-2,CASSPGLEKETQYF
14,TRBV11-2,CASSFRVASDGYTF
15,TRBV3-1/TRBV3-2,CASRAGTNSNQPQHF
13,TRBV5-1,CASSRSGNTEAFF
16,TRBV19,CASSIRGYGNTGELFF
15,TRBV5-1,CASSLGPPGGNTIYF
14,TRBV19,CASSIQPTNYGYTF
13,TRBV2,CASSDSVNYEQYF
14,TRBV4-1,CASSQGQIRDEQFF
11,TRBV28,CASRAGVTQYF
15,TRBV9,CASSVDGRAKIVQFF
14,TRBV5-1,CASSLPGTYNEQFF
15,TRBV18,CASSPGAVGYYGYTF
14,TRBV5-1,CASSLRVDSYEQYF
13,TRBV19,CASSLTQNTEAFF
13,TRBV25-1,CASTSGTGYGYTF
13,TRBV6-5,CASRETYQETQYF
16,TRBV6-6,CASSSRTPAGDTEAFF
14,TRBV6-5,CASSYSRVNEKLFF
14,TRBV2,CASRTSGRPNEQFF
15,TRBV14,CASSQDQGALNGYTF
15,TRBV7-9,CASSPFSDYQETQYF
15,TRBV19,CASTLADRTNYGYTF
14,TRBV29-1,CSVIGQGAHNEQFF
18,TRBV28,CASSLGAGGSGRINEQFF
15,TRBV4-2,CASSRPGTATYEQYF
10,TRBV3-1/TRBV3-2,CASSEETQYF
20,TRBV3-1/TRBV3-2,CASSQGRGSGEAGGNSPLHF
16,TRBV24-1,CATSGPTTANTGELFF
13,TRBV27,CASSFRGSTEAFF
17,TRBV18,CASSLTDAGTGGGEQYF
15,TRBV5-6,CASSGRQGNYNEQFF
15,TRBV27,CASTGWGGSVREQYF
17,TRBV27,CASSLFQKIGWRDEQFF
15,TRBV2,CASSLSGRQTYEQYF
12,TRBV29-1,CSVESKGLEQYF
15,TRBV5-1,CASSYGSERSYEQYF